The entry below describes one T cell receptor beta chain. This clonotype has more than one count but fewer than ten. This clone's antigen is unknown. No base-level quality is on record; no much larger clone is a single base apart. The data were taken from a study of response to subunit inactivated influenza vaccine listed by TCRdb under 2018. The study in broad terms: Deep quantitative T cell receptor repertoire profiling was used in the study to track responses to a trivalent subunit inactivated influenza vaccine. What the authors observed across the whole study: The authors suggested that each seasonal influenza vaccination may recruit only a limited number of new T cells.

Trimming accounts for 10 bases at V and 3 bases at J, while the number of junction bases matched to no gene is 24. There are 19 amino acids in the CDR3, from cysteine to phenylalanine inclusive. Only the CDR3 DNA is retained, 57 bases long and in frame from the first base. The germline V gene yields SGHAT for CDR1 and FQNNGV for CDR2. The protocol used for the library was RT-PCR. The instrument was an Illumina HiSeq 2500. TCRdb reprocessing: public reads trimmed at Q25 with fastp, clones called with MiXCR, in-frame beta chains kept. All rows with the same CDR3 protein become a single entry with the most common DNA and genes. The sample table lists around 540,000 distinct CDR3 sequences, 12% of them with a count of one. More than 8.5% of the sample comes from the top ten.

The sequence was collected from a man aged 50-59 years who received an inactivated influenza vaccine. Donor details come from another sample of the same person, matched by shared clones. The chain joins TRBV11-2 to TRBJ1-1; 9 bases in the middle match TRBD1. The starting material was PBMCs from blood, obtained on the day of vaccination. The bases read TGTGCCAACTCCCGGACAGGGGTTTGGGATACGAGGGCGGACACTGAAGCTTTCTTT. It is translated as CANSRTGVWDTRADTEAFF.